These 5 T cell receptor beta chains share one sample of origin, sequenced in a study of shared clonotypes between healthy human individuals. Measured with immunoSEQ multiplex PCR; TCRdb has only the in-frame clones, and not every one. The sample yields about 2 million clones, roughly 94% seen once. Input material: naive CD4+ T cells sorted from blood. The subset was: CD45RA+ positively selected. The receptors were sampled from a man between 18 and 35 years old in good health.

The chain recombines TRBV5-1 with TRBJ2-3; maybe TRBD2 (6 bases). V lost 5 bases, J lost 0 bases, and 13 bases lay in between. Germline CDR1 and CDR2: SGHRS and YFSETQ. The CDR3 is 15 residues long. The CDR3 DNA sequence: TGCGCCAGCAGGGTGCGGGGTCAGAGCACAGATACGCAGTATTTT. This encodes CASRVRGQSTDTQYF.

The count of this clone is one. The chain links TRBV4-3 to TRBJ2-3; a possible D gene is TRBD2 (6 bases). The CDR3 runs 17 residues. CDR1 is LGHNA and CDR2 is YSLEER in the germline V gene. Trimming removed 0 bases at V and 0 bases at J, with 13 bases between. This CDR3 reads CASSQDRGIDSTDTQYF. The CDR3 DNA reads TGCGCCAGCAGCCAAGATCGCGGGATCGACAGCACAGATACGCAGTATTTT.

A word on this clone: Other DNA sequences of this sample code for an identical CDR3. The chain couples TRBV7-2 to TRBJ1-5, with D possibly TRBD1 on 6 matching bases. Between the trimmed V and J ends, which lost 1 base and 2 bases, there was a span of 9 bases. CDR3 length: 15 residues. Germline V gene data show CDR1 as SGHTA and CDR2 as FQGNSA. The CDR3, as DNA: TGTGCCAGCAGCTTAGGGGGGGGCGGCAATCAGCCCCAGCATTTT. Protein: CASSLGGGGNQPQHF.

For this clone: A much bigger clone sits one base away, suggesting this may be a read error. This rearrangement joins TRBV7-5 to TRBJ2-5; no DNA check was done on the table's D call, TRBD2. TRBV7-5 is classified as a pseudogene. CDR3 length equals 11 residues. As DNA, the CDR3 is TGTGCCAGCAGCCTACAAGAGACCCAGTACTTC. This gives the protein CASSLQETQYF.

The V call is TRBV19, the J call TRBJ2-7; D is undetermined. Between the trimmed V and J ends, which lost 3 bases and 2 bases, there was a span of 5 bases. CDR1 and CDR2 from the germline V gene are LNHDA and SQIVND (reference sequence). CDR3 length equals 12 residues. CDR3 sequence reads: CASSMGTYEQYF. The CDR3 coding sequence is TGTGCCAGTAGTATGGGGACCTACGAGCAGTACTTC.